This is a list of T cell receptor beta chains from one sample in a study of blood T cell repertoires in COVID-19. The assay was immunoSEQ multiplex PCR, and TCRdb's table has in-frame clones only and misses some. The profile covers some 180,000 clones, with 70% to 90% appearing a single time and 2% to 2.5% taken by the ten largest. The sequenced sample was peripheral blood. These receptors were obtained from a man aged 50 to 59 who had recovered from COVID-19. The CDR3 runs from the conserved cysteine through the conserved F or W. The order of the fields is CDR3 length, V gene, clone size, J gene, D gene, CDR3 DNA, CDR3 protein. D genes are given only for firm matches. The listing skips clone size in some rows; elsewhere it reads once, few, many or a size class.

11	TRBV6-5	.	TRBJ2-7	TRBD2	TGTGCCAGCAGGCGGGGGGGGGAGCAGTACTTC	CASRRGGEQYF
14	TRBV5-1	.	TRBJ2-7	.	TGCGCCAGCAGCTTGGGAGGGGACACCTACGAGCAGTACTTC	CASSLGGDTYEQYF
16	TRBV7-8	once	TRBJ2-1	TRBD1	TGTGCCAGCAGCCCCCGACAGGGGGCGATTATAAATGAGCAGTTCTTC	CASSPRQGAIINEQFF
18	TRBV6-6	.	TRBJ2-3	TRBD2	TGTGCCAGCAGTCAGACTGGACTAGCGGGGGGGCCCACAGATACGCAGTATTTT	CASSQTGLAGGPTDTQYF
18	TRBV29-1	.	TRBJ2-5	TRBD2	TGCAGCGTTGACGGACTAGCGGGAGTAGCCGGAGATCAAGAGACCCAGTACTTC	CSVDGLAGVAGDQETQYF
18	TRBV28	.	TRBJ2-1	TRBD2	TGTGCCAGCAGCCCCGGACTAGCGGGAGGCCCTTGGTACAATGAGCAGTTCTTC	CASSPGLAGGPWYNEQFF
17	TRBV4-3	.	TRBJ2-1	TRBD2	TGCGCCAGCAGCCAAGATCGATCCCTAGCGGGAGGGTATGCGCAGTTCTTC	CASSQDRSLAGGYAQFF
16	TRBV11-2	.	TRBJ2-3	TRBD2	TGTGCCAGCAGTTCGACTAGCTTTTCTAGCACAGATACGCAGTATTTT	CASSSTSFSSTDTQYF
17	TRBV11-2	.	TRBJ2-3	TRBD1	TGTGCCAGCAGCCATCTAAATGACAGGGGGCGGACAGATACGCAGTATTTT	CASSHLNDRGRTDTQYF
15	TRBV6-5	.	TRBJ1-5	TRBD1	TGTGCCAGCACCAAGGGGACAGGGGTAGGTCAGCCCCAGCATTTT	CASTKGTGVGQPQHF
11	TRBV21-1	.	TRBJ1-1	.	TGTGCCAGCAGCATACAGGGGGCTGCTTTCTTT	CASSIQGAAFF
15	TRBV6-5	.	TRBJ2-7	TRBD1	TGTGCCAGCAGTCGCGGACAGGGTTACTCCTACGAGCAGTACTTC	CASSRGQGYSYEQYF
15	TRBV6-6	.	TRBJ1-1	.	TGTGCCAGCAGTGACGGACTTTTACAGAACACTGAAGCTTTCTTT	CASSDGLLQNTEAFF
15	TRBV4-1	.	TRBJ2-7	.	TGCGCCAGCAGCCAAGTCGAAGGGAGCTCCTACGAGCAGTACTTC	CASSQVEGSSYEQYF
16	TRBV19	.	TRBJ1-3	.	TGTGCCAGTAGTATACGACAGTGGGGATCTGGAAACACCATATATTTT	CASSIRQWGSGNTIYF
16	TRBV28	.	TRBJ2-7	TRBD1	TGTGCCAGCAGTTTGCTAGGGACAGGTAACCCCTACGAGCAGTACTTC	CASSLLGTGNPYEQYF
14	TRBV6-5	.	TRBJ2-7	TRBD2	TGTGCCAGCACAAGAGCGGGGGGCCTATACGAGCAGTACTTC	CASTRAGGLYEQYF
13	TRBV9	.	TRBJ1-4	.	TGTGCCAGCAGCGCGAGAGTTAATGAAAAACTGTTTTTT	CASSARVNEKLFF
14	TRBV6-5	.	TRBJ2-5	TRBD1	TGTGCCAGCAGTTTGGGACAGGGGCAAGAGACCCAGTACTTC	CASSLGQGQETQYF
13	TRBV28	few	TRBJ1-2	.	TGTGCCAGCAGTTTGCCGGGTTCGGATGGCTACACCTTC	CASSLPGSDGYTF
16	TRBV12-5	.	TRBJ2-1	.	TGTGCTAGTGGTTTGGGAGCCGGGACTCAGGGCGATGAGCAGTTCTTC	CASGLGAGTQGDEQFF
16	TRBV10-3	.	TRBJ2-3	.	TGTGCCATCAGTGAGTCGGTACTAGTGCGCACAGATACGCAGTATTTT	CAISESVLVRTDTQYF
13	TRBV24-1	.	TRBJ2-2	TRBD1	TGTGCCGCCCGGGACAGGGGATCCGGGGAGCTGTTTTTT	CAARDRGSGELFF
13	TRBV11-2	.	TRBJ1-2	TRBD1	TGTGCCAGCAGCTTACTCAGGGGGCTTGGCTACACCTTC	CASSLLRGLGYTF
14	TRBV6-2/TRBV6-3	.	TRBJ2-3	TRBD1	TGTGCCAGCAGCCCAGACAGGGGGGCAGATACGCAGTATTTT	CASSPDRGADTQYF
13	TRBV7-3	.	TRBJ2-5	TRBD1	TGTGCCAGCAGCTTCGGGACAGGGAAGACCCAGTACTTC	CASSFGTGKTQYF
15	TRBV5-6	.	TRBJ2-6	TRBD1	TGTGCCAGCAGCTACAGGGGCTCCGGGGCCAACGTCCTGACTTTC	CASSYRGSGANVLTF
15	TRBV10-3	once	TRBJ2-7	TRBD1	TGTGCCATCAGCGCCAGGGACAGTAGCTCCTACGAGCAGTACTTC	CAISARDSSSYEQYF
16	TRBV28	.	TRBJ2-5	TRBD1	TGTGCCAGCAGTACTTTAGGAACAGGGGGATCGGAGACCCAGTACTTC	CASSTLGTGGSETQYF
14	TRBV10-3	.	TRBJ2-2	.	TGTGCCATCGGGCCGGCGGGGAACACCGGGGAGCTGTTTTTT	CAIGPAGNTGELFF
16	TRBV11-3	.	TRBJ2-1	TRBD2	TGTGCCAGCAGCTCAAGATCGAGCGGGAGTCACAATGAGCAGTTCTTC	CASSSRSSGSHNEQFF
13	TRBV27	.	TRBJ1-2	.	TGTGCCAGCAGTCTTATCGCCAGGGCAGGCTACACCTTC	CASSLIARAGYTF